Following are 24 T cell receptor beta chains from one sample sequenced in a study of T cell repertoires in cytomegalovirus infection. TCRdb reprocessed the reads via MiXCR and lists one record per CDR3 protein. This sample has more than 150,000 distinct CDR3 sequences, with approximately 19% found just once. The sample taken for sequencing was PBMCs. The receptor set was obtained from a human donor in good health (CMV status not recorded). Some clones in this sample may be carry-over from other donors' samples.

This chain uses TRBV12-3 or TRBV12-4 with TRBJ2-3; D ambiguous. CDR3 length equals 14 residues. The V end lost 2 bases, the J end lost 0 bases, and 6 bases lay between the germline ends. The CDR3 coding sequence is TGTGCCAGCAGTTTATATGACAGCACAGATACGCAGTATTTT. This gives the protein CASSLYDSTDTQYF.

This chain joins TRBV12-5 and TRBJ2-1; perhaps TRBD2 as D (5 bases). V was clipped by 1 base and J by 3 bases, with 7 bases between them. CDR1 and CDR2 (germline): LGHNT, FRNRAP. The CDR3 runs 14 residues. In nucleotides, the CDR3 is TGTGCTAGTGGTTTGGCCGGACTCTACAATGAGCAGTTCTTC. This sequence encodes CASGLAGLYNEQFF. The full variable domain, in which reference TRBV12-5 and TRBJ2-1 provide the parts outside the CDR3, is DARVTQTPRHKVTEMGQEVTMRCQPILGHNTVFWYRQTMMQGLELLAYFRNRAPLDDSGMPKDRFSAEMPDATLATLKIQPSEPRDSAVYFCASGLAGLYNEQFFGPGTRLTVL.

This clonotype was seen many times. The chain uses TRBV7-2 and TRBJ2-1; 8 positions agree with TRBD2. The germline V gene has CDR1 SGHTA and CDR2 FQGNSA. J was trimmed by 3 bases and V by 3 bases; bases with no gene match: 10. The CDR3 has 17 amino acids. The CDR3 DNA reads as TGTGCCAGCAGCTTCCGACTCACTAGCGGCCTCTACAATGAGCAGTTCTTC. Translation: CASSFRLTSGLYNEQFF.

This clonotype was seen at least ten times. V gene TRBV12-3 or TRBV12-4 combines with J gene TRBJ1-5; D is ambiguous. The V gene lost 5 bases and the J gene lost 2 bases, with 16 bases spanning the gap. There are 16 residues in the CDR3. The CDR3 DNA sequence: TGTGCCAGCAGTAGGCATGCCGGCCAGGGCAATCAGCCCCAGCATTTT. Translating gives CASSRHAGQGNQPQHF.

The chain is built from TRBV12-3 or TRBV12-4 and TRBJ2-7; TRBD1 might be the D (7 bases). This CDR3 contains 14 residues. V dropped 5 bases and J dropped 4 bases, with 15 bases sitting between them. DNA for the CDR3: TGTGCCAGCAGTCAGGGGGGATCGGGGTACGAGCAGTACTTC. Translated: CASSQGGSGYEQYF.

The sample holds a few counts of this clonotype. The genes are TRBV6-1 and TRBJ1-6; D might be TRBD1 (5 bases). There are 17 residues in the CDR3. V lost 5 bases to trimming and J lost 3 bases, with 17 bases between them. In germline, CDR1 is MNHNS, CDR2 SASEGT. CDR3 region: CASSRRAGTNYNSPLHF. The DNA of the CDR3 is TGTGCCAGCAGTCGGCGCGCAGGGACTAACTATAATTCACCCCTCCACTTT.

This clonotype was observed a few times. The CDR3: CASQIGSGNTIYF. The CDR3 nucleotides are TGTGCCAGTCAGATCGGCTCTGGAAACACCATATATTTT. The rearrangement links TRBV10-3 to TRBJ1-3; D unclear. The CDR3 extends over 13 amino acids. Germline V lookup: CDR1 ENHRY, CDR2 SYGVKD. V lost 10 bases, J lost 0 bases, and 10 bases lay in between.

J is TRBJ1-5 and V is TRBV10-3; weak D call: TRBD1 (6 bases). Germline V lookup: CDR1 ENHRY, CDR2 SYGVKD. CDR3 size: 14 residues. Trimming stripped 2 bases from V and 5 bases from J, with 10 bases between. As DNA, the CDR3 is TGTGCCATCAGTGAGGGACAGAGAGATCAGCCCCAGCATTTT. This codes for CAISEGQRDQPQHF.

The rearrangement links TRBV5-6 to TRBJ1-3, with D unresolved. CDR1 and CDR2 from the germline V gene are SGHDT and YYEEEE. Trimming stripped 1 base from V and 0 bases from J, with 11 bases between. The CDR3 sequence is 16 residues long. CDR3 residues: CASSLRAVSSGNTIYF. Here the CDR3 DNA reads TGTGCCAGCAGCTTGCGTGCGGTTAGCTCTGGAAACACCATATATTTT. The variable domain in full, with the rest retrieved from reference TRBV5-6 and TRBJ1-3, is DAGVTQSPTHLIKTRGQQVTLRCSPKSGHDTVSWYQQALGQGPQFIFQYYEEEERQRGNFPDRFSGHQFPNYSSELNVNALLLGDSALYLCASSLRAVSSGNTIYFGEGSWLTVV.

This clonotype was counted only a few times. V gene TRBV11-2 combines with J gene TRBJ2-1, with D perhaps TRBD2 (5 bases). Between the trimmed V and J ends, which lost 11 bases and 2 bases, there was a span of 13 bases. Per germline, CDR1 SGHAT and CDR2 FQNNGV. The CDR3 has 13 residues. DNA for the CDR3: TGTGCCGGGGAGTCCTGGCCCTACAATGAGCAGTTCTTC. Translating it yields CAGESWPYNEQFF.

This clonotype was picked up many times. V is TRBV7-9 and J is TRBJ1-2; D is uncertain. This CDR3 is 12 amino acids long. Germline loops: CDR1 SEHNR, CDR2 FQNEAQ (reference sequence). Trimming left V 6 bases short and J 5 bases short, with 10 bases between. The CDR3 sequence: CASRTTSYGYTF. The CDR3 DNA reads TGTGCCAGCAGAACTACATCTTATGGCTACACCTTC.

The CDR3 sequence is CASGLVGTEQYF. The CDR3 DNA reads TGTGCTAGTGGTTTGGTTGGGACCGAGCAGTACTTC. This sequence joins TRBV12-5 and TRBJ2-7; D may correspond to TRBD1 or TRBD2 (5 bases each). CDR3 size: 12 residues. Trimming removed 0 bases at V and 6 bases at J, with 6 bases between. Germline lookup yields CDR1 LGHNT and CDR2 FRNRAP.

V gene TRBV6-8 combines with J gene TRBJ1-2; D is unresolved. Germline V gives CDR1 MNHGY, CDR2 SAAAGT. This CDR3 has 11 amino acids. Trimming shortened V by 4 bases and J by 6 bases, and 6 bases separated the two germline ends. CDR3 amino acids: CASSSLNGYTF. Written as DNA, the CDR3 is TGTGCCAGCAGTTCCCTGAATGGCTACACCTTC.

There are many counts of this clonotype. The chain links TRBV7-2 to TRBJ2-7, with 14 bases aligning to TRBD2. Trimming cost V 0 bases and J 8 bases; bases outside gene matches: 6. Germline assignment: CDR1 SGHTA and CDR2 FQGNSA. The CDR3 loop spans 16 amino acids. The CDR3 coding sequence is TGTGCCAGCAGCTTAGCAGTAGGACTAGCGGGAGGTCAGCAGTACTTC. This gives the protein CASSLAVGLAGGQQYF.

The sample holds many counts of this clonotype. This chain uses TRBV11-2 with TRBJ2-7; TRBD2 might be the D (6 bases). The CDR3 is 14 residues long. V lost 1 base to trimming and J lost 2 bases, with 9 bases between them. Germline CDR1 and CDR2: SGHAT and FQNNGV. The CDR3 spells CASSLGGKPYEQYF. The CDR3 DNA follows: TGTGCCAGCAGCTTAGGCGGGAAGCCCTACGAGCAGTACTTC.

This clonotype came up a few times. CDR3 region: CASRGSQGFETQYF. Here the CDR3 DNA reads TGTGCCAGCAGAGGATCACAGGGTTTTGAGACCCAGTACTTC. The J gene is TRBJ2-5, the V gene TRBV6-6; D is possibly TRBD1 (6 bases). Trimming cost V 6 bases and J 5 bases, with 16 bases left between them. Germline-derived CDR1 and CDR2 are MNHNY and SVGAGI (reference sequence). This CDR3 contains 14 residues.

The CDR3 region is CSTAKGHGYTF. Written as DNA, the CDR3 is TGCAGTACAGCGAAGGGTCACGGCTACACCTTC. The V gene is TRBV20-1, the J gene TRBJ1-2, with unresolved D. The V gene's germline CDR1 is DFQATT and CDR2 SNEGSKA (reference sequence). There are 11 residues in the CDR3. Trimming removed 8 bases from V and 8 bases from J, with 15 bases in between.

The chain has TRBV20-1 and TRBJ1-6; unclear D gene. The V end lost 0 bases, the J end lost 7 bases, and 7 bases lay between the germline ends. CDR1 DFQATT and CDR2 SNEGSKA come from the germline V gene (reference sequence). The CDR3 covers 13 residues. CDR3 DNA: TGCAGTGCTAGAGATACCGGCAATTCACCCCTCCACTTT. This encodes CSARDTGNSPLHF.

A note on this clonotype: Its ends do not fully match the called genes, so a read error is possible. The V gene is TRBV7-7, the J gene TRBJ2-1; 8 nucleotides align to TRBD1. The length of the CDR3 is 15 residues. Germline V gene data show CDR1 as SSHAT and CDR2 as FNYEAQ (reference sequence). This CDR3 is CASSLGGLGQGEQFF. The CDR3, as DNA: TGTGCTAGCAGCTTAGGAGGTTTAGGACAGGGTGAGCAGTTCTTC.

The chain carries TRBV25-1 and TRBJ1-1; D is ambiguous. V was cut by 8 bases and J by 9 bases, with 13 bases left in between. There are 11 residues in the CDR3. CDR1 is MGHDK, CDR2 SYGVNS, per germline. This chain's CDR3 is CASRAVGKAFF. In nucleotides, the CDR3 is TGTGCCAGCCGAGCGGTAGGGAAAGCTTTCTTT.

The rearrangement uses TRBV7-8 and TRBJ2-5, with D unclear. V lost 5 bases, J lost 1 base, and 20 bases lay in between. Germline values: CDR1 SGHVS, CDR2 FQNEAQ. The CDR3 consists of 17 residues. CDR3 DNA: TGTGCCAGCAGCGGTGGCCACGTTGGGCAGATCCAAGAGACCCAGTACTTC. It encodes CASSGGHVGQIQETQYF.

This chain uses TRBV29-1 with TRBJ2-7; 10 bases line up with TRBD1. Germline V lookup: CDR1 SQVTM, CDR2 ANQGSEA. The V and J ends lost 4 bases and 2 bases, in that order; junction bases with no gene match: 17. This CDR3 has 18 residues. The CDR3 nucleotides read TGCAGCGTTGGGAACCGGGACAGGGGCGAACTTTTACCCTACGAGCAGTACTTC. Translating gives CSVGNRDRGELLPYEQYF.

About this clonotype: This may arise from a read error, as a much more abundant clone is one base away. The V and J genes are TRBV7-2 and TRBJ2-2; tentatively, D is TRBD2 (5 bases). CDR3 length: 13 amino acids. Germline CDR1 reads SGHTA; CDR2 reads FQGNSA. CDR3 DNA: TGTGCCAGCAGCTTAAGGAGCACCGGGGAGCTGGTTTTT. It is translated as CASSLRSTGELVF.

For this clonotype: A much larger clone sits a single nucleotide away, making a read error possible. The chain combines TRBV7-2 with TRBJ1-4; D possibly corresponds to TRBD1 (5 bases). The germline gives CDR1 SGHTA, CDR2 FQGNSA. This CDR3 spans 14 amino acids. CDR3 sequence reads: CASRPGTSNENLFF. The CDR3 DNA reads TGTGCCAGCAGGCCGGGGACTTCCAATGAAAACCTGTTTTTT.